This TCR beta chain was identified in a study of shared clonotypes between healthy human individuals. Naive CD8 cells, CD45RO-negative and positively selected for CCR7, excluded terminally differentiated effector memory CD45RA+ cells. Sequencing used immunoSEQ multiplex PCR; TCRdb keeps in-frame clones, though not all of them. Of some 2 million clones in the sample, about 95% were seen once. The ends lost 1 base at V and 3 bases at J; junction bases unmatched: 8. The CDR3 runs 17 residues. Looked up from germline, CDR1 is SGDLS and CDR2 is YYNGEE. The receptor's source is a man in his late teens or twenties in good health. V is TRBV9 and J is TRBJ1-2; TRBD1 aligns across 11 bases. The sequencing input was naive CD8+ T cells sorted from blood. This CDR3 is CASSVISGTGGDYGYTF. The CDR3 nucleotides read TGTGCCAGCAGCGTAATCTCCGGGACAGGGGGAGACTATGGCTACACCTTC.